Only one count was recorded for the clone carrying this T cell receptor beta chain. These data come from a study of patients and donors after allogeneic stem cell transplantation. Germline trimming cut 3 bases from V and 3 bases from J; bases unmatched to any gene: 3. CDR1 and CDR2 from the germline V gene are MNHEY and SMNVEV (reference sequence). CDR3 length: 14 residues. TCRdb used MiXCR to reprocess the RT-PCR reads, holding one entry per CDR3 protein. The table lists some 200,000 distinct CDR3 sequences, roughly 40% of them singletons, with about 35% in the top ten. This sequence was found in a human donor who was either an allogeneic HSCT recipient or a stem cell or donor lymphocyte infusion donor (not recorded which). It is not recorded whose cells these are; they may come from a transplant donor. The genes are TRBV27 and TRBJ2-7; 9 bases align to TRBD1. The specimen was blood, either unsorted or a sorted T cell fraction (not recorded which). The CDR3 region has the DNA TGTGCCAGCAGTTTTGGGACAGGGCTCTACGAGCAGTACTTC. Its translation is CASSFGTGLYEQYF.